This TCR beta chain emerged from a study of graft-versus-host responses after intestinal transplantation (dated by TCRdb to the early 2020s). Turning to the overall study: Recipients received multivisceral, liver-intestinal, or isolated intestinal transplants. Every recipient was given anti-thymocyte globulin induction, followed by 2 to 4 years of maintenance tacrolimus and steroids. After intestinal transplantation, graft-versus-host and host-versus-graft alloreactive T cell clones in the graft, circulation and bone marrow were tracked using bulk TCR-beta CDR3 sequencing. To identify alloreactive clones, pre-transplant mixed lymphocyte reaction products were sequenced and compared with unstimulated pre-transplant donor and recipient T cells. A cohort of more than 20 intestinal transplant recipients, including one retransplant, was enrolled, and a few patients lacking pretransplant specimens were excluded. Donor T cell macrochimerism was defined as a peak of at least 4% donor T cells among recipient peripheral blood mononuclear cells. Rather than being sequenced by the commercial service, samples from a few later patients were sequenced in-house on an Illumina MiSeq and processed with MiXCR. What the work shows at the level of the full study, not this receptor alone: GvH clones turned up in recipient bone marrow, with some appearing earlier in ileal mucosa or blood, a pattern consistent with an intestinal mucosal origin. Early after transplant, peak levels of circulating GvH clones were found to be associated with declines in HvG clones. The conclusions were limited by the relatively low number and heterogeneity of the intestinal transplant patients. Patients with donor T cell macrochimerism had high GvH to HvG T cell clonal ratios in their allografts.

Libraries were constructed by the immunoSEQ multiplex PCR assay. For most patients, genomic DNA was subjected to high-throughput TCR-beta CDR3 sequencing by Adaptive Biotechnologies. The study's own analysis went as follows. Adaptive's ImmunoSEQ software was the source of the TCR sequencing data for about 18 patients, while a few other patients were processed with MiXCR and VDJtools. Because the origin of CDR3 nucleotide sequences shared between donor and recipient could not be assigned, those sequences were removed. To count as alloreactive, a clone needed at least 2-fold expansion over unstimulated cells and a minimum CFSE-low frequency of 0.002% (template counts) or 0.001% (read counts). Mappable clones were those detected in sequenced pre-transplant spleen, lymph node, or MLR CFSE-low populations of the donor or recipient. Cumulative frequency of alloreactive clones was calculated as a percentage of all sequences weighted by copy number. Drawn from immuneACCESS, this table holds only the in-frame rearrangements with V and J called that TCRdb kept. Clones are partly lost; checked studies trace under half to an unresolved V gene and leave the rest unexplained. V, J and clone size are taken as reported in that table, and D and trimming were inferred from the DNA itself. Recorded for this sample are 95,000 to 100,000 clones; about 82% of them occurred a single time. The ten largest clones represent about 1.5% of the sample.

Blood samples were collected up to 4 times in the first month after transplant and then at least monthly when available. Based on the germline V gene, the CDR1 and CDR2 sequences are SGHNT and YENEEA. Including cysteine and phenylalanine, the CDR3 has 13 amino acids. Only CDR3 DNA is held: 39 bases, read in frame from base 1. V and J lose 5 bases and 1 base, and a span of 8 bases separates them. Comments on this clone: The antigen it recognizes is unknown. No base quality values were provided; no much bigger clone lies one nucleotide off.

This specimen consisted of PBMCs, obtained 255 days after intestinal transplant. The receptor's source is a human patient who received an intestinal transplant, so some T cells may come from the graft donor. The rearrangement joined TRBV11-3 to TRBJ1-1, with no reliable assignment of the D segment. The sequenced DNA is TGTGCCAGCAGCCTGGGAGGGAACACTGAAGCTTTCTTT. This gives the protein CASSLGGNTEAFF.